Below, 10 T cell receptor beta chains from the same sample are listed, as sequenced in a study of identical twins. TCRdb analysed the 5' RACE reads with MiXCR anew, one entry per CDR3 protein. The sample carries 200,000 to 300,000 distinct CDR3 sequences, approximately 8% recorded once. These same data were also listed under a study on yellow fever vaccine responses in identical twins.

The sample comprised CD8+ T cells sorted from blood. These receptors all come from a woman younger than 30 in good health.

The CDR3 sequence: CASSLRGIGTEAFF. The CDR3 nucleotides read TGCGCCAGCAGCTTGAGGGGTATTGGCACTGAAGCTTTCTTT. The chain employs TRBV5-1 and TRBJ1-1, with a tentative D call TRBD1 (5 bases). Germline V lookup: CDR1 SGHRS, CDR2 YFSETQ. The CDR3 runs to 14 residues. V was pared by 1 base and J by 4 bases, with 11 bases between.

The CDR3 reads CASTHPSSGRAPNEQFF. DNA for the CDR3: TGTGCCTCCACCCACCCTTCTAGCGGGAGGGCTCCCAATGAGCAGTTCTTC. This sequence joins TRBV3-1 and TRBJ2-1, with 12 positions matching TRBD2. Germline trimming cut 11 bases from V and 6 bases from J; bases unmatched to any gene: 17. Germline-derived CDR1 and CDR2 are LGHDT and YNNKEL (reference sequence). The CDR3 length is 17 residues.

In its sample, this clonotype was seen a few times. This chain joins TRBV12-3 or TRBV12-4 and TRBJ1-1; a possible D gene is TRBD1 (5 bases). Trimming took off 6 bases at V and 4 bases at J, with 12 bases between the two ends. The CDR3 loop spans 13 amino acids. This CDR3 reads CASRPWGSTEAFF. The CDR3 DNA reads TGTGCCAGCAGACCTTGGGGGAGCACTGAAGCTTTCTTT.

This clonotype was recorded many times. The chain joins TRBV2 to TRBJ2-1; 8 bases agree with TRBD2. This CDR3 has 21 amino acids. After removal of 5 bases from V and 0 bases from J, the junction contained 21 bases not matched to a gene. Germline CDR1 reads SNHLY; CDR2 reads FYNNEI. The CDR3 coding sequence is TGTGCCAGCAGTACCGGGACTAGTTTCTTTGTCTATATGAGCTCCTACAATGAGCAGTTCTTC. This translates into CASSTGTSFFVYMSSYNEQFF.

CDR3 sequence: CASSLTGILAKNIQYF. DNA of the CDR3: TGTGCCAGCAGCCTCACAGGAATCCTAGCCAAAAACATTCAGTACTTC. The V gene is TRBV12-3 or TRBV12-4, the J gene TRBJ2-4, with a possible D match to TRBD1 (5 bases). This CDR3 has 16 residues. Deletions cut 6 bases from V and 0 bases from J, with 15 bases between.

The chain has TRBV4-1 and TRBJ1-5; TRBD1 is a possible D gene (6 bases). V dropped 0 bases and J dropped 2 bases, with 14 bases sitting between them. This CDR3 has 17 residues. Per the germline V gene, CDR1 is MGHRA and CDR2 is YSYEKL. The CDR3 DNA follows: TGCGCCAGCAGCCAAGATGGGCCGGGGGGCCGCAATCAGCCCCAGCATTTT. Translating gives CASSQDGPGGRNQPQHF.

This clonotype was observed at least ten times. J is TRBJ2-1 and V is TRBV3-1; D may correspond to TRBD1 or TRBD2 (7 bases each). The CDR3 spans 17 residues. CDR1 and CDR2 (germline): LGHDT, YNNKEL (reference sequence). Trimming removed 0 bases from V and 8 bases from J, with 20 bases in between. The CDR3 nucleotides read TGTGCCAGCAGCCAAGAGGGGGGGCGAGGGGGCCGGGATGAGCAGTTCTTC. Encoded protein: CASSQEGGRGGRDEQFF.

The chain uses TRBV4-1 and TRBJ2-7, with D perhaps being TRBD1 or TRBD2 (5 bases each). There are 18 residues in the CDR3. Per the germline V gene, CDR1 is MGHRA and CDR2 is YSYEKL. Trimming shortened V by 0 bases and J by 3 bases, and 21 bases separated the two germline ends. DNA for the CDR3: TGCGCCAGCAGCCAAGAAGGCCCAGGGCCTCCGGGGTACTACGAGCAGTACGTC. Protein: CASSQEGPGPPGYYEQYV.

This clonotype was detected only a few times. J is TRBJ2-7 and V is TRBV7-8; D uncertain. The CDR3 sequence is 12 residues long. V shed 1 base and J shed 7 bases, with 8 bases lying between them. CDR1 is SGHVS, CDR2 FQNEAQ, per germline. The CDR3 coding sequence is TGTGCCAGCAGCTTAGACTCCATTGAGCAGTACTTC. This encodes CASSLDSIEQYF.

This clonotype was detected many times. The chain links TRBV5-1 to TRBJ1-5, with 9 bases matching TRBD1. Per the germline V gene, CDR1 is SGHRS and CDR2 is YFSETQ. The V gene end was trimmed by 3 bases and the J gene end by 0 bases; junction bases not matched to a gene: 7. The CDR3 is 17 residues long. The CDR3 sequence: CASSSRDRDDSNQPQHF. The DNA of the CDR3 is TGCGCCAGCAGCTCCCGGGACAGGGACGATAGCAATCAGCCCCAGCATTTT.